The TCR beta chain described here comes from a study of persistence of HIV-infected CD4 T cells. The stimulus was an HIV-1 Gag 15-mer peptide pool, about 1 ug/peptide/mL. Responding CD4+ T cells were sorted by upregulation of both CD40 ligand and CD69. Study conclusions and caveats: Degenerate expanded CDR3beta sequences were enriched among CMV- and Gag-responding cells. The rare CMV-responding cells with HIV-1 proviruses were not separately TCR-sequenced.

This was the immunoSEQ version 4 assay in survey mode. TCRdb's copy holds only in-frame clones and misses some; the assay was immunoSEQ multiplex PCR. The sample has around 32,000 clones, roughly 70% seen once; the top ten hold approximately 1.5%. J was trimmed by 7 bases and V by 2 bases; bases with no gene match: 1. The CDR3 extends over 12 amino acids. Germline V gives CDR1 SEHNR, CDR2 FQNEAQ (reference sequence). This clone came up a few times. Antigen specificity is unknown. Source: CD4+ T cells sorted from PBMCs after approximately 19-hour stimulation, taken from a patient who received antiretroviral therapy. This clonotype was obtained from an adult man with HIV who was CMV-seropositive. The rearrangement uses TRBV7-9 and TRBJ1-2; 7 nucleotides line up with TRBD1. The CDR3, as DNA: TGTGCCAGCAGCTTATCAGGGGGTGGCTACACCTTC. Protein product: CASSLSGGGYTF.